This TCR beta chain was recovered during a study (dated by TCRdb to the mid-2010s). For the study in its entirety: Whether tumor-infiltrating Tregs in breast cancer are recruited from blood Tregs or converted in situ from other CD4+ T cell subsets was tested. Broader findings and caveats from the paper: The larger-cohort validation was restricted to a single TCR beta V-J rearrangement rather than whole repertoires. The greatest overlap of tumor-infiltrating Treg TCR alpha and beta sequences was with tumor naive CD4+ T cells, followed next by blood naive CD4+ T cells. In terms of TCR gene usage, tumor memory CD4+ T cells clustered together with blood and lymph node memory CD4+ cells, as well as with lymph node naive CD4+ cells.

The CDR3 goes from the cysteine to the phenylalanine over 12 residues. The CDR3 DNA has 36 bases and is translated from base 1. V and J lose 5 bases and 4 bases, and a span of 7 bases separates them. Full-length TCR variable regions were amplified by 5' RACE PCR using constant-region reverse primers, and then by semi-nested PCR using Nested Universal Primer A. Using the ReliaPrep RNA Cell Miniprep System, total RNA was extracted, and the SMARTer RACE 5'/3' Kit was then used to reverse transcribe the RNA into 5'RACE-ready cDNA. Full-length TCR alpha and beta libraries were barcoded with multiplex adaptors and sequenced on an Illumina MiSeq. The original methods were these. For each of nine subset-tissue groups, sequencing data from the five patients were combined, and the groups were compared by unsupervised clustering of TCR gene usage. The Morisita-Horn index was used to calculate repertoire similarity, with shared sequences weighted according to their contribution to each repertoire. TCRdb reprocessing: public reads trimmed at Q25 with fastp, clones called with MiXCR, in-frame beta chains kept. CDR3 protein duplicates are merged, each entry listing the most common genes and DNA. TCRdb, rather than the study authors, made the V and J calls. The sample table records about 23,000 distinct CDR3 sequences; 30% of these occur just once. The ten largest clones take up 2% to 2.5% of the sample.

Naive CD4+ T cells were purified with the Miltenyi Naive CD4+ T Cell Isolation kit, with Tregs depleted using CD25 microbeads. Tregs, naive and memory CD4+ T cells from tumor, blood and ipsilateral draining lymph nodes of five or six breast cancer patients underwent full-length TCR alpha and beta sequencing. Tumor tissue and lymph nodes obtained by ipsilateral axillary dissection were perfused with PBS, cut into small pieces and digested using collagenase I and hyaluronidase. Sorted cell populations were confirmed by FACS to exceed 90% purity. Points on this clonotype: There is no known antigen for this receptor. There are no base qualities to consult, and no much larger clone falls within one base.

This receptor was taken from a female donor with breast cancer. This sequence uses TRBV12-3 or TRBV12-4 and TRBJ2-3, with the D gene too uncertain to name. The sample consisted of tumor-infiltrating naive CD4+ T cells sorted from the breast tumor. The sample's cell subset or site label, in plain terms: naive CD4+ T cells, CD4+CD45RA+CD25-. In nucleotide form, the sequence is TGTGCCAGCAGTACGGGTGCAGATACGCAGTATTTT. This yields the protein CASSTGADTQYF.